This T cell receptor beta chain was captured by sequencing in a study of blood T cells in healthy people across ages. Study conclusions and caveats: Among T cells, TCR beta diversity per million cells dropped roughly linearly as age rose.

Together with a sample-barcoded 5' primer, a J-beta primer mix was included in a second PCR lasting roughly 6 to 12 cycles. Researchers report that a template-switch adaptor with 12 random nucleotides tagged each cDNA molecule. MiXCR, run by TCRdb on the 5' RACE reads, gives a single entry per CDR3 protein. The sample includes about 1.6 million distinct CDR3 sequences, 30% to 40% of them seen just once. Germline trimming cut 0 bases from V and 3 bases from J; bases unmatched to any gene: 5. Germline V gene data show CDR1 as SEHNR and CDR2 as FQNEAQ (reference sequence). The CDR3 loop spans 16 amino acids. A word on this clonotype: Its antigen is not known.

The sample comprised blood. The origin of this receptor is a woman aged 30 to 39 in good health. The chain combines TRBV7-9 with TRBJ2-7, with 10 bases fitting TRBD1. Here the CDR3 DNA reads TGTGCCAGCAGCTTAGCGGGGACAGGGGTGCGCTACGAGCAGTACTTC. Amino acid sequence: CASSLAGTGVRYEQYF.